A single sample gave rise to the 21 T cell receptor beta chains below, sequenced in a study of beta chain features in type 1 diabetes. Study-level findings and limits: In every one of the four CD4+ subsets, TCRB CDR3s were moderately but significantly shorter in Type 1 diabetes patients.

Reverse transcribing all isolated RNA meant expressed TCRB transcripts were sequenced. Generated by immunoSEQ multiplex PCR, the TCRdb table keeps only in-frame clones and is missing some. The table has some 370,000 clones, over 8.5% seen once; the top ten hold around 0.66%. Antigens for these TCRs are unknown. Sequenced: central memory CD4+ T cells from blood. The origin of the receptors is a man aged 25-40 years with type 1 diabetes.

This clone was detected a few times. The chain carries TRBV28 and TRBJ1-3, with a tentative D call TRBD1 (5 bases). CDR1 MDHEN and CDR2 SYDVKM come from the germline V gene. CDR3 length: 13 amino acids. Trimming stripped 6 bases from V and 6 bases from J, with 12 bases between. DNA of the CDR3: TGTGCCAGCAGAAGCGGGGGAGTAAACACCATATATTTT. Protein: CASRSGGVNTIYF.

This clone was counted only a few times. Other DNA sequences in this specimen translate into the identical CDR3. The V call is TRBV7-2, the J call TRBJ2-7; D unclear. The CDR3 extends over 11 amino acids. Looked up from germline, CDR1 is SGHTA and CDR2 is FQGNSA. V lost 5 bases and J lost 4, with 6 bases in between. For the CDR3, the DNA is TGTGCCAGCAGCCCTGGTTACGAGCAGTACTTC. Its translation: CASSPGYEQYF.

This sequence joins TRBV19 and TRBJ2-7, with 10 bases aligning to TRBD2. The V and J ends lost 3 bases and 6 bases, in that order; junction bases with no gene match: 8. This CDR3 spans 15 amino acids. Germline assignment: CDR1 LNHDA and CDR2 SQIVND (reference sequence). CDR3 nucleotide sequence: TGTGCCAGTAGTATGGGAATAGCGGGAGGCGGCGAGCAGTACTTC. It codes for CASSMGIAGGGEQYF.

V and J are TRBV5-1 and TRBJ1-1; 7 bases line up with TRBD1. The CDR3 extends over 14 amino acids. Germline CDR1 is SGHRS and CDR2 is YFSETQ. J lost 0 bases, V lost 4 bases, and 3 bases had no gene match. In nucleotides, the CDR3 is TGCGCCAGCAGCCCGGGACAGATGAACACTGAAGCTTTCTTT. It encodes CASSPGQMNTEAFF.

This clone came up many times. The V and J genes are TRBV11-2 and TRBJ2-1; D is possibly TRBD1 or TRBD2 (5 bases each). Germline CDR1 and CDR2: SGHAT and FQNNGV. This CDR3 is built from 14 residues. Deletions cut 5 bases from V and 8 bases from J, with 16 bases between. CDR3 in amino acids: CASSATGTHYEQFF. In nucleotides, the CDR3 is TGTGCCAGCAGCGCTACCGGGACCCACTATGAGCAGTTCTTC.

This clone was picked up many times. This chain joins TRBV14 and TRBJ2-7; 9 bases agree with TRBD1. The CDR3 contains 14 residues. Trimming at V came to 4 bases and at J to 6 bases, leaving 7 bases not matched to a gene. In germline, CDR1 is SGHDN, CDR2 FVKESK. CDR3 nucleotide sequence: TGTGCCAGCAGCCCACCGGGACAGGGAACCGAGCAGTACTTC. Translating it yields CASSPPGQGTEQYF. Based on the CDR3 plus reference TRBV14 and TRBJ2-7, the full variable domain is EAGVTQFPSHSVIEKGQTVTLRCDPISGHDNLYWYRRVMGKEIKFLLHFVKESKQDESGMPNNRFLAERTGGTYSTLKVQPAELEDSGVYFCASSPPGQGTEQYFGPGTRLTVT.

This clone was counted only a few times. The J gene is TRBJ1-5, the V gene TRBV19; weak D call: TRBD1 (5 bases). V dropped 6 bases and J dropped 6 bases, with 18 bases sitting between them. The CDR3 contains 15 residues. Per the germline V gene, CDR1 is LNHDA and CDR2 is SQIVND (reference sequence). The CDR3 spells CASSPSRAGGQPQHF. The CDR3 DNA follows: TGTGCCAGTAGCCCCTCCAGGGCGGGGGGTCAGCCCCAGCATTTT.

This clone appeared a few times. The chain joins TRBV6-7 to TRBJ2-2; unclear D gene. TRBV6-7 is given ORF status, its function remaining uncertain. Between the trimmed V and J ends, which lost 7 bases and 7 bases, there was a span of 19 bases. The CDR3 consists of 15 residues. The CDR3 DNA follows: TGTGCCAGCACCCCCTTGGTAGTTGATCGCGGGGAGCTGTTTTTT. Translated: CASTPLVVDRGELFF.

This clone was counted at least ten times. V gene TRBV14 combines with J gene TRBJ2-1; D gene ambiguous. CDR1 SGHDN and CDR2 FVKESK come from the germline V gene. V was shortened by 1 base and J by 3 bases, with 10 bases between the two germline ends. This CDR3 is built from 15 residues. CDR3 nucleotides: TGTGCCAGCAGCCAAGGGGGTCTCATCTACAATGAGCAGTTCTTC. It codes for CASSQGGLIYNEQFF.

A word on this clone: The likely explanation is a read error, given a far larger clone one base away. V gene TRBV7-8 combines with J gene TRBJ2-7; D ambiguous. The CDR3 is 11 amino acids. The V end lost 2 bases, the J end lost 3 bases, and 2 bases lay between the germline ends. Germline V gives CDR1 SGHVS, CDR2 FQNEAQ. This chain's CDR3 is CASSLSYEQYF. CDR3 nucleotide sequence: TGTGCCAGCAGCTTAAGCTACGAGCAGTACTTC. Complete variable domain (other parts from reference TRBV7-8 and TRBJ2-7): GAGVSQSPRYKVAKRGQDVALRCDPISGHVSLFWYQQALGQGPEFLTYFQNEAQLDKSGLPSDRFFAERPEGSVSTLKIQRTQQEDSAVYLCASSLSYEQYFGPGTRLTVT.

This clone was counted a few times. CDR3 sequence: CASSPEEGRLQYF. CDR3 nucleotide sequence: TGTGCCAGCAGCCCCGAGGAGGGGCGGTTGCAGTACTTC. The J gene is TRBJ2-7, the V gene TRBV7-2; tentative D call: TRBD2 (6 bases). Germline loops: CDR1 SGHTA, CDR2 FQGNSA. The CDR3 runs to 13 residues. V lost 5 bases to trimming and J lost 9 bases, with 17 bases between them.

The chain recombines TRBV7-2 with TRBJ2-7; the D is unclear. This CDR3 has 18 residues. The ends were cut back, 0 bases at V and 0 bases at J, with 18 bases in the middle. Germline V gene lookup returns CDR1 SGHTA and CDR2 FQGNSA. CDR3 protein: CASSLAPPVALSSYEQYF. As DNA, the CDR3 is TGTGCCAGCAGCTTAGCTCCCCCGGTAGCTCTCAGCTCCTACGAGCAGTACTTC.

The V call is TRBV28, the J call TRBJ2-7; 10 bases are a match to TRBD1. CDR3 size: 16 residues. V was clipped by 4 bases and J by 1 base; unmatched bases: 7. Germline CDR1 is MDHEN and CDR2 is SYDVKM. The CDR3 sequence: CASSSKPGQGSYEQYF. CDR3 in DNA: TGTGCCAGCAGTTCCAAGCCGGGACAGGGGTCCTACGAGCAGTACTTC.

By sample share, this clone is medium-sized (0.01 to 0.1%). The chain links TRBV25-1 to TRBJ1-3, with D possibly being TRBD1 (6 bases). CDR1 is MGHDK and CDR2 is SYGVNS in the germline V gene. V dropped 3 bases and J dropped 4 bases, with 13 bases sitting between them. The CDR3 runs to 15 residues. CDR3 DNA sequence: TGTGCCAGCAGTGACTGGGGGGCGCCAGGAAACACCATATATTTT. This codes for CASSDWGAPGNTIYF.

This clone came up a few times. The chain has TRBV7-9 and TRBJ2-7; tentatively, D is TRBD2 (5 bases). Germline-derived CDR1 and CDR2 are SEHNR and FQNEAQ (reference sequence). Between the trimmed V and J ends, which lost 6 bases and 0 bases, there was a span of 12 bases. CDR3 size: 14 residues. DNA for the CDR3: TGTGCCAGCAGTTCAGGACTCTTCTCCTACGAGCAGTACTTC. Its protein product is CASSSGLFSYEQYF.

This clone occurred a few times. This chain uses TRBV6-1 with TRBJ1-4, with TRBD1 matching 7 bases. The CDR3 length is 15 residues. Germline trimming cut 8 bases from V and 7 bases from J; bases unmatched to any gene: 13. The germline V gene encodes CDR1 MNHNS and CDR2 SASEGT. As DNA, the CDR3 is TGTGCCAGCTCCCCAGGACAGGCTCGACGTGAAAAACTGTTTTTT. The encoded protein is CASSPGQARREKLFF.

This clone appeared a few times. The J gene is TRBJ1-6, the V gene TRBV7-9; 10 positions match TRBD1. Looked up from germline, CDR1 is SEHNR and CDR2 is FQNEAQ (reference sequence). Germline trimming cut 2 bases from V and 6 bases from J; bases unmatched to any gene: 7. The CDR3 contains 17 residues. CDR3 DNA: TGTGCCAGCAGCTTATACTACGGGACAGGGGTTAATTCACCCCTCCACTTT. Its protein product is CASSLYYGTGVNSPLHF. The full variable domain, with the rest looked up from reference TRBV7-9 and TRBJ1-6, is DTGVSQNPRHKITKRGQNVTFRCDPISEHNRLYWYRQTLGQGPEFLTYFQNEAQLEKSRLLSDRFSAERPKGSFSTLEIQRTEQGDSAMYLCASSLYYGTGVNSPLHFGNGTRLTVT.

This clone has only a few counts. The chain joins TRBV14 to TRBJ1-3; D not resolved. This CDR3 has 15 residues. Germline CDR1 and CDR2: SGHDN and FVKESK. Trimming removed 1 base at V and 2 bases at J, with 9 bases between. CDR3 sequence: CASSQAHGTGNTIYF. In DNA, the CDR3 is TGTGCCAGCAGCCAAGCGCATGGAACTGGAAACACCATATATTTT.

This clone was found a few times. The chain combines TRBV11-3 with TRBJ2-1; TRBD2 matches 10 bases. Germline lookup yields CDR1 SGHNT and CDR2 YENEEA. V lost 5 bases and J lost 2; bases outside the gene matches: 9. The CDR3 length is 17 residues. For the CDR3, the DNA is TGTGCCAGCAGCATACCGGTGACTAGCGGGCCCTACAATGAGCAGTTCTTC. Residues: CASSIPVTSGPYNEQFF.

V usage is TRBV11-2 and J usage is TRBJ2-3; no firm D call. The CDR3 has 13 amino acids. Germline V lookup: CDR1 SGHAT, CDR2 FQNNGV. The V and J ends lost 3 bases and 4 bases respectively, with 8 bases between them. The CDR3 protein is CASSLGIADTQYF. CDR3 nucleotide sequence: TGTGCCAGCAGCTTGGGAATCGCAGATACGCAGTATTTT.

This sequence joins TRBV5-1 and TRBJ1-3, with no clear D. Trimming shortened V by 7 bases and J by 0 bases, and 11 bases separated the two germline ends. The V gene's germline CDR1 is SGHRS and CDR2 YFSETQ. This CDR3 is 14 amino acids long. The CDR3, as DNA: TGCGCCAGCGCCCCAGGTGACTCTGGAAACACCATATATTTT. Translation: CASAPGDSGNTIYF.